The following is a TCR beta chain sequence with its context. The antigen is not known. The data stem from a study of CXCR3-negative and CXCR3-positive naive CD8 T cells. Study conclusions and caveats: TRB CDR3s were more hydrophobic in CXCR3-positive than in CXCR3-negative naive cells. Naive CXCR3-positive and CXCR3-negative cells shared similar TRBV-TRBJ usage, unlike memory cells. With CXCR3 expression partially decreased after cryopreservation, most assays relied on fresh PBMCs.

The authors made the TRB cDNA libraries by 5' RACE using UMI labels. One entry per CDR3 protein, without DNA, is what TCRdb gives after re-calling the 5' RACE reads. The specimen's table records 130,000 to 150,000 distinct CDR3 sequences. Germline V gives CDR1 PRHDT, CDR2 FYEKMQ (reference sequence). The CDR3 contains 16 residues. A CD45RO-CCR7+CD27+CD95- profile was what naive CD8+ T cells displayed. This clonotype originated in a human donor in good health. Some clones in this sample may be carry-over from other donors' samples. This sequence joins TRBV13 and TRBJ1-2. The sequenced material came from naive CXCR3+ CD8+ T cells from blood. Subset in this sample: CD45RO-CCR7+CD27+CD95- naive CD8+ T cells expressing CXCR3 (TNR3+). This CDR3 reads CASSHVIDGEIRGYTF.